This TCR beta chain originates from a study of T cell responses to AZD1222 COVID-19 vaccine. General study points: Among those given AZD1222, only five or six were seropositive at baseline. The donors showed a predominance of white British ancestry and of females, with possible underestimation of clonal diversity. Following two doses of AZD1222, Spike-specific TCR breadth and depth rose. Unmutated regions of variants are reportedly targeted by nearly half of spike-specific TCRs.

The CDR3 runs 13 residues. Germline V lookup: CDR1 WSHSY, CDR2 SAAADI. Trimming took off 8 bases at V and 5 bases at J, with 15 bases between the two ends. The count of this clone is one. Its antigen remains unknown. Measured with immunoSEQ multiplex PCR; TCRdb has only the in-frame clones, and not every one. The sample consists of 120,000 to 150,000 clones, just over 85% of them appearing once. The receptor comes from an adult who received the AZD1222 COVID-19 vaccine. The material sequenced was peripheral blood, taken 28 days after the second AZD1222 dose. V gene TRBV10-2 combines with J gene TRBJ1-1; D not resolved. CDR3 sequence reads: CASCGHPGTEAFF. DNA for the CDR3: TGCGCCAGCTGCGGCCACCCGGGGACTGAAGCTTTCTTT.